A selection of T cell receptor beta chains follows, all from one sample in a study of immune evolution from preneoplasia to lung adenocarcinoma. TCRdb's copy holds only in-frame clones and misses some; the assay was immunoSEQ multiplex PCR. Of over 5,000 clones listed, about 81% were seen once; the top ten hold 5.9%. Sequenced input: FFPE invasive lung adenocarcinoma tissue. The receptor set was obtained from a person in their fifties or sixties with lung adenocarcinoma. CDR3s include the opening cysteine and the closing phenylalanine or tryptophan. The D gene is left open where the match is weak. The size entry is marked missing in some rows and otherwise reads once, few, many or a size class.

TRBV5-6,TRBJ1-5,NA,TRBD1,CASSWRQGRDQPQHF,TGTGCCAGCAGCTGGAGACAGGGAAGGGATCAGCCCCAGCATTTT
TRBV4-2,TRBJ2-7,NA,NA,CASSPSATYEQYF,TGTGCCAGCAGCCCCTCTGCAACCTACGAGCAGTACTTC
TRBV27,TRBJ2-3,NA,NA,CASSRLMDTQYF,TGTGCCAGCAGTCGCCTCATGGATACGCAGTATTTT
TRBV14,TRBJ1-1,NA,TRBD1,CASSISTGARSEAFF,TGTGCCAGCAGCATCTCAACAGGGGCCAGATCTGAAGCTTTCTTT
TRBV30,TRBJ1-2,few,NA,CAWSVQRVRGYTF,TGTGCCTGGAGTGTACAGAGGGTCCGAGGCTACACCTTC
TRBV21-1,TRBJ2-7,NA,NA,CASLTGILSYEQYF,TGTGCCAGCCTGACAGGGATCCTCTCCTACGAGCAGTACTTC
TRBV30,TRBJ2-7,NA,TRBD1,CAWSERGTGGREQYF,TGTGCCTGGAGTGAACGGGGGACAGGGGGCCGCGAGCAGTACTTC
TRBV7-8,TRBJ1-3,NA,NA,CASSSISGNTIYF,TGTGCCAGCAGCTCCATCTCTGGAAACACCATATATTTT
TRBV5-1,TRBJ2-6,NA,NA,CASSSDRRSGANVLTF,TGCGCCAGCAGCTCCGACAGGAGGTCTGGGGCCAACGTCCTGACTTTC
TRBV7-8,TRBJ2-1,NA,TRBD1,CASSLRTGWGYNEQFF,TGTGCCAGCAGCTTAAGGACAGGGTGGGGCTACAATGAGCAGTTCTTC
TRBV7-9,TRBJ2-5,NA,TRBD1,CASSWTGTQETQYF,TGTGCCAGCAGCTGGACAGGGACCCAAGAGACCCAGTACTTC
TRBV9,TRBJ1-1,NA,NA,CASSPRNRNTEAFF,TGTGCCAGCAGCCCCCGAAACAGGAACACTGAAGCTTTCTTT
TRBV28,TRBJ2-7,NA,NA,CASSQRYEQYF,TGTGCCAGCAGTCAACGATACGAGCAGTACTTC
TRBV29-1,TRBJ1-1,NA,NA,CSVRWDYGEAFF,TGCAGCGTCAGGTGGGACTACGGGGAAGCTTTCTTT
TRBV15,TRBJ1-1,NA,NA,CATSRGEGDIAEAFF,TGTGCCACCAGCAGAGGCGAGGGGGATATAGCTGAAGCTTTCTTT
TRBV7-9,TRBJ2-1,NA,TRBD1,CASSPSPGTAGEQFF,TGTGCCAGCAGCCCCTCCCCCGGGACAGCTGGTGAGCAGTTCTTC
TRBV20-1,TRBJ2-7,NA,NA,CSAIREDEQYF,TGCAGTGCTATACGGGAAGACGAGCAGTACTTC
TRBV6-1,TRBJ2-7,NA,NA,CASSSGSGFSYEQYF,TGTGCCAGCAGTTCAGGGAGCGGTTTCTCCTACGAGCAGTACTTC
TRBV6-5,TRBJ1-1,NA,NA,CASCRGARTEAFF,TGTGCCAGCTGTAGGGGGGCTCGGACTGAAGCTTTCTTT
TRBV28,TRBJ2-3,NA,TRBD2,CAVLGTSGTYTQYF,TGTGCCGTCCTTGGGACTAGCGGGACATATACGCAGTATTTT